These 27 T cell receptor beta chains originate from one sample sequenced in a study of CD8+CD57+ T cells in acquired aplastic anemia. Genomic DNA provided the template from which TCR beta VDJ and CDR3 profiles were obtained. TCRdb reanalysed the reads using MiXCR and keeps one entry per CDR3 protein. The table lists roughly 40,000 distinct CDR3 sequences, approximately 71% of them singletons. Sequencing was carried out using sorted CD4+, CD8+, or CD8+CD57+ T cells (not recorded which) from PBMCs. Receptors originate from a human donor in good health, serving as a control.

This clonotype has ten or more counts. The J gene is TRBJ1-3, the V gene TRBV11-3; D is perhaps TRBD1 (5 bases). Germline lookup yields CDR1 SGHNT and CDR2 YENEEA. Trimming removed 5 bases from V and 2 bases from J, with 10 bases in between. The CDR3 is 14 amino acids. The CDR3 region has the DNA TGTGCCAGCAGCGCCAGGGAGACTGGAAACACCATATATTTT. Translated, it gives CASSARETGNTIYF.

This clonotype was seen more than once but under ten times. The chain has TRBV29-1 and TRBJ2-7; the D gene is possibly TRBD1 (6 bases). Near its end, the DNA agrees better with TRBJ2-5, so the J call may be wrong. CDR1 and CDR2 (germline): SQVTM, ANQGSEA. This CDR3 comprises 12 residues. Written as DNA, the CDR3 is TGCAGCGTTGAAGGGCAGGGGGAGACCCAGTACTTC. It is translated as CSVEGQGETQYF.

This clonotype was observed a single time. V usage is TRBV29-1 and J usage is TRBJ2-7, with D perhaps matching TRBD1 or TRBD2 (5 bases each). V was pared by 6 bases and J by 4 bases, with 16 bases between. The CDR3 consists of 13 residues. Germline V gives CDR1 SQVTM, CDR2 ANQGSEA. The CDR3 region is CSVRDGVRYEQYF. Here the CDR3 DNA reads TGCAGCGTGAGGGACGGGGTTCGATACGAGCAGTACTTC.

The rearrangement uses TRBV4-1 and TRBJ1-3, with TRBD1 matching over 8 bases. Germline CDR1 MGHRA, CDR2 YSYEKL. V shed 0 bases, J shed 0 bases, and the junction held 10 bases outside the gene matches. There are 19 residues in the CDR3. In DNA, the CDR3 is TGCGCCAGCAGCCAAGATAAGATGGGGACAGGAAGCTCTGGAAACACCATATATTTT. Its translation is CASSQDKMGTGSSGNTIYF.

Note on this clonotype: The junction shows a germline mismatch at one end, possibly a read error. The rearrangement links TRBV19 to TRBJ1-3; D is unresolved. CDR3 length: 15 amino acids. Germline V lookup: CDR1 LNHDA, CDR2 SQIVND (reference sequence). CDR3 sequence: CASSIGEDSGNTVYF. CDR3 bases: TGTGCCAGTAGTATTGGGGAAGACTCTGGGAACACCGTATATTTT.

Of note for this clonotype: Sequence at one end of the junction differs from germline and may be a read error. V and J are TRBV29-1 and TRBJ2-5; TRBD2 matches 9 bases. The tail of the sequence fits TRBJ2-7 better, so the J call may be wrong. CDR3 length: 13 amino acids. CDR1 is SQVTM and CDR2 is ANQGSEA in the germline V gene. CDR3 bases: TGCAGCGTCGAAGATCCTAGCGGGGTCGAGCAGTACTTC. Translated, it gives CSVEDPSGVEQYF.

This clonotype was detected a few times. This rearrangement joins TRBV10-3 to TRBJ1-1, with D perhaps matching TRBD1 (5 bases). Germline assignment: CDR1 ENHRY and CDR2 SYGVKD. CDR3 length: 15 residues. V lost 0 bases and J lost 1, with 9 bases in between. CDR3 DNA sequence: TGTGCCATCAGTGAGTCTATTGGGGGGAACACTGAAGCTTTCTTT. Its translation is CAISESIGGNTEAFF.

V gene TRBV7-6 combines with J gene TRBJ1-3; no clear D. Trimming pared 5 bases from V and 2 bases from J, leaving 13 bases between. Looked up from germline, CDR1 is SGHVS and CDR2 is FNYEAQ. The CDR3 sequence is 15 residues long. This chain's CDR3 is CASSLLQRAGNTIYF. The CDR3, as DNA: TGTGCCAGCAGCCTGCTACAGAGGGCTGGAAACACCATATATTTT.

The V and J genes are TRBV7-9 and TRBJ1-1, with no clear D. The V end was cut by 1 base, the J end by 5 bases, with 8 bases between. This CDR3 comprises 13 residues. Looked up from germline, CDR1 is SEHNR and CDR2 is FQNEAQ (reference sequence). CDR3 nucleotide sequence: TGTGCCAGCAGCTTAGACGGGAAAACTGAAGCTTTCTTT. It codes for CASSLDGKTEAFF.

The V gene is TRBV2, the J gene TRBJ2-5; 10 bases line up with TRBD2. Germline V CDR1 and CDR2: SNHLY, FYNNEI. This CDR3 spans 15 amino acids. After removal of 11 bases from V and 1 base from J, the junction contained 10 bases not matched to a gene. The CDR3 loop is CASNRASGGQETQYF. The CDR3 DNA reads TGTGCCTCTAACCGGGCTAGCGGGGGCCAAGAGACCCAGTACTTC.

This chain uses TRBV19 with TRBJ2-7; unclear D gene. The CDR3 length is 14 residues. CDR1 LNHDA and CDR2 SQIVND come from the germline V gene (reference sequence). Trimming shortened V by 6 bases and J by 2 bases, and 14 bases separated the two germline ends. CDR3 nucleotide sequence: TGTGCCAGTAGCTTAAGACCGAATACCTACGAGCAGTACTTC. Protein product: CASSLRPNTYEQYF.

This rearrangement joins TRBV15 to TRBJ1-1; D not certain. In germline, CDR1 is LNHNV, CDR2 YYDKDF (reference sequence). V was cut by 0 bases and J by 8 bases, with 7 bases left in between. The CDR3 consists of 12 residues. The CDR3 region has the DNA TGTGCCACCAGCAGAGATCAACAGGAAGCTTTCTTT. Translating it yields CATSRDQQEAFF.

This clonotype occurred a few times. The chain recombines TRBV15 with TRBJ2-7; either TRBD1 or TRBD2 may fit D (5 bases each). This CDR3 has 14 residues. The V end was cut by 2 bases, the J end by 3 bases, with 11 bases between. Germline V lookup: CDR1 LNHNV, CDR2 YYDKDF (reference sequence). The CDR3 region is CATSRQGTSYEQYF. The CDR3 bases are TGTGCCACCAGCAGACAAGGGACGAGCTACGAGCAGTACTTC.

The V and J genes are TRBV19 and TRBJ2-1, with no clear D. Trimming stripped 0 bases from V and 8 bases from J, with 20 bases between. Germline CDR1 and CDR2: LNHDA and SQIVND (reference sequence). The CDR3 contains 17 residues. The CDR3 coding sequence is TGTGCCAGTAGTATAGAGGGGAACCCCGTCGGTTTGGATGAGCAGTTCTTC. Translation: CASSIEGNPVGLDEQFF.

The chain couples TRBV29-1 to TRBJ1-1; D perhaps matches TRBD1 (6 bases). CDR3 length equals 14 residues. CDR1 and CDR2 (germline): SQVTM, ANQGSEA. The V and J ends lost 7 bases and 3 bases respectively, with 18 bases between them. This chain's CDR3 is CSARDGGQYTEAFF. Here the CDR3 DNA reads TGCAGCGCTCGCGACGGGGGGCAGTACACTGAAGCTTTCTTT.

This clonotype was counted a single time. The rearrangement joins TRBV20-1 to TRBJ1-2; 10 bases are shared with TRBD1. The V segment lost 1 base and the J segment 3 bases; nucleotides outside the gene matches: 5. The CDR3 totals 15 residues. CDR1 is DFQATT, CDR2 SNEGSKA, per germline (reference sequence). The CDR3, as DNA: TGCAGTGCTAGAGTCCCTGGACAGGGGGACTATGGCTACACCTTC. Its protein is CSARVPGQGDYGYTF.

This clonotype is classed as medium-sized. The chain couples TRBV29-1 to TRBJ2-3; D remains unclear. This CDR3 spans 12 amino acids. Germline CDR1 SQVTM, CDR2 ANQGSEA. The V and J ends lost 6 bases and 3 bases respectively, with 10 bases between them. CDR3 sequence reads: CSVLDRTDTQYF. The CDR3 bases are TGCAGCGTCCTGGACCGGACAGATACGCAGTATTTT.

The chain links TRBV2 to TRBJ2-5; D ambiguous. The CDR3 extends over 12 amino acids. V shed 0 bases and J shed 7 bases, with 6 bases lying between them. Germline values: CDR1 SNHLY, CDR2 FYNNEI. The CDR3 loop is CASSEAAGTQYF. CDR3 bases: TGTGCCAGCAGTGAAGCGGCAGGGACCCAGTACTTC.

V and J are TRBV9 and TRBJ1-2, with D possibly TRBD1 on 5 matching bases. V was trimmed by 0 bases and J by 5 bases, leaving 23 bases between them. From germline, CDR1 is SGDLS and CDR2 YYNGEE. The CDR3 spans 18 residues. The CDR3 coding sequence is TGTGCCAGCAGCGTAGGAGTTGGGGGAACGGACCTTTCGTATGGCTACACCTTC. This translates into CASSVGVGGTDLSYGYTF.

The chain recombines TRBV7-9 with TRBJ2-7; D is possibly TRBD1 (5 bases). V was cut by 9 bases and J by 3 bases, with 9 bases left in between. The V gene's germline CDR1 is SEHNR and CDR2 FQNEAQ (reference sequence). The CDR3 length is 11 residues. The CDR3 region has the DNA TGTGCCAGTGGGGCAGTCTACGAGCAGTACTTC. This encodes CASGAVYEQYF.

This clonotype was detected only a few times. V gene TRBV19 combines with J gene TRBJ1-2, with D hard to call. Trimming left V 9 bases short and J 8 bases short, with 19 bases between. Germline CDR1 is LNHDA and CDR2 is SQIVND (reference sequence). The CDR3 spans 13 residues. CDR3 amino acids: CASVDIPKYGYTF. The CDR3 region has the DNA TGTGCCAGCGTTGACATTCCCAAGTACGGCTACACCTTC.

This clonotype was counted at least ten times. CDR3 DNA: TGTGCCAGCTTCTCAGGGTGGAACACCGGGGAGCTGTTTTTT. The encoded protein is CASFSGWNTGELFF. The genes are TRBV5-6 and TRBJ2-2; maybe TRBD1 (5 bases). The V gene's germline CDR1 is SGHDT and CDR2 YYEEEE. This CDR3 region has 14 residues. V was cut by 7 bases and J by 1 base, with 11 bases left in between.

The rearrangement uses TRBV15 and TRBJ2-1; weak D call: TRBD1 (6 bases). CDR1 and CDR2 from the germline V gene are LNHNV and YYDKDF (reference sequence). The CDR3 sequence is 15 residues long. V was trimmed by 5 bases and J by 0 bases, leaving 11 bases between them. DNA of the CDR3: TGTGCCACCAGCGACGGACAGAGCTCCTACAATGAGCAGTTCTTC. Translated: CATSDGQSSYNEQFF.

This chain uses TRBV2 with TRBJ2-7; D might be TRBD2 (5 bases). Germline V gene sequence: CDR1 SNHLY, CDR2 FYNNEI. The CDR3 length is 11 residues. The V end lost 2 bases, the J end lost 7 bases, and 6 bases lay between the germline ends. The CDR3: CASSESGEQYF. The DNA for the CDR3 is TGTGCCAGCAGTGAATCGGGAGAGCAGTACTTC.

The chain joins TRBV5-1 to TRBJ1-6; D gene uncertain. Between the trimmed V and J ends, which lost 4 bases and 14 bases, there was a span of 13 bases. This CDR3 comprises 12 residues. Germline CDR1 is SGHRS and CDR2 is YFSETQ. CDR3 residues: CASSAEAGALHF. The CDR3 nucleotides are TGCGCCAGCAGCGCGGAGGCTGGGGCCCTCCACTTT.

This clonotype has only a few counts. CDR3 residues: CASGQMNTEAFF. The CDR3 region has the DNA TGTGCCAGCGGTCAGATGAACACTGAAGCTTTCTTT. The rearrangement links TRBV7-9 to TRBJ1-1; unclear D gene. CDR1 SEHNR and CDR2 FQNEAQ come from the germline V gene (reference sequence). This CDR3 region has 12 residues. Trimming took off 8 bases at V and 0 bases at J, with 7 bases between the two ends.

The gene calls are TRBV10-3 and TRBJ2-5; 11 nucleotides align to TRBD2. Germline-derived CDR1 and CDR2 are ENHRY and SYGVKD. The V gene end was trimmed by 6 bases and the J gene end by 1 base; junction bases not matched to a gene: 7. The CDR3 consists of 16 residues. CDR3 DNA: TGTGCCATCAGGACTAGCGGGGCCGTTGGCCAAGAGACCCAGTACTTC. Amino acids: CAIRTSGAVGQETQYF.